The rows below give T cell receptor beta chains drawn from one sample of a study of vaccination and CD4 T cells after COVID-19. One entry per CDR3 protein results from TCRdb running MiXCR on the PCR reads. This sample carries some 9,100 distinct CDR3 sequences, about 40% of them seen once, and the ten largest clones take about 14%. Their antigen targets remain unknown. Source material: CD4+ T cells from blood, cultured in vitro. The receptors come from a human donor in good health. Both conserved end residues are part of each CDR3. The D gene is left open where the match is weak. Size values are once, few and many counts, or a class for expanded clones, and some rows have none.

v_gene: TRBV6-2/TRBV6-3
abundance: few
j_gene: TRBJ2-3
d_gene: TRBD2
CDR3nt: TGTGCCAGCAGTTGGACTAGCGGGAGGGCTAGGGGCACAGATACGCAGTATTTT
CDR3aa: CASSWTSGRARGTDTQYF

v_gene: TRBV30
abundance: few
j_gene: TRBJ1-2
d_gene: NA
CDR3nt: TGTGCCTGGGTAAAAGAGATCTATGGCTACACCTTC
CDR3aa: CAWVKEIYGYTF

v_gene: TRBV7-2
abundance: NA
j_gene: TRBJ1-2
d_gene: TRBD1
CDR3nt: TGTGCCAGCAGCGCCATGGGACAGGGTTTTGGAGGCTATGGCTACACCTTC
CDR3aa: CASSAMGQGFGGYGYTF

v_gene: TRBV7-2
abundance: few
j_gene: TRBJ1-3
d_gene: NA
CDR3nt: TGTGCCAGCAGCTCGGGACCGCGGGAGGGGACCATATATTTT
CDR3aa: CASSSGPREGTIYF

v_gene: TRBV4-3
abundance: NA
j_gene: TRBJ1-2
d_gene: NA
CDR3nt: TGCGCCAGCAGCCAAGACGCAGGGACCCATGGCTACACCTTC
CDR3aa: CASSQDAGTHGYTF

v_gene: TRBV15
abundance: few
j_gene: TRBJ1-2
d_gene: TRBD1
CDR3nt: TGTGCCACCAGCAACAGGGACAGGGCCTTCGGCTACACCTTC
CDR3aa: CATSNRDRAFGYTF

v_gene: TRBV27
abundance: NA
j_gene: TRBJ1-6
d_gene: NA
CDR3nt: TGTGCCAGCAGAAACTCGGGTAGCTCCTATAATTCACCCCTCCACTTT
CDR3aa: CASRNSGSSYNSPLHF

v_gene: TRBV10-3
abundance: few
j_gene: TRBJ1-5
d_gene: TRBD1
CDR3nt: TGTGCCATCAGTGAGCGGGGACAGTATAGCAATCAGCCCCAGCATTTT
CDR3aa: CAISERGQYSNQPQHF

v_gene: TRBV7-9
abundance: NA
j_gene: TRBJ2-3
d_gene: TRBD1
CDR3nt: TGTGCCAGCAGCCTCTGGACAGGGCGGACAGATACGCAGTATTTT
CDR3aa: CASSLWTGRTDTQYF

v_gene: TRBV6-1
abundance: few
j_gene: TRBJ1-1
d_gene: NA
CDR3nt: TGTGCCAGCAGTGATATTAGAAAGGGGGGAGTAGCTTTCTTT
CDR3aa: CASSDIRKGGVAFF

v_gene: TRBV9
abundance: NA
j_gene: TRBJ2-7
d_gene: TRBD2
CDR3nt: TGTGCCAGCAGCGTAGCCGCGGGGGACTACGAGCAGTACTTC
CDR3aa: CASSVAAGDYEQYF

v_gene: TRBV7-2
abundance: medium-sized
j_gene: TRBJ2-7
d_gene: NA
CDR3nt: TGTGCCAGCAGCTTAGTTTACGAGCAGTACTTC
CDR3aa: CASSLVYEQYF

v_gene: TRBV28
abundance: few
j_gene: TRBJ1-2
d_gene: NA
CDR3nt: TGTGCCATAGGGACCCAGACCCCGTATGGCTACACCTTC
CDR3aa: CAIGTQTPYGYTF

v_gene: TRBV29-1
abundance: NA
j_gene: TRBJ1-2
d_gene: TRBD1
CDR3nt: TGCAGCGTTACGGGACAGAACTATGGCTACACCTTC
CDR3aa: CSVTGQNYGYTF

v_gene: TRBV2
abundance: NA
j_gene: TRBJ1-1
d_gene: NA
CDR3nt: TGTGCCAGCAGCCCCGTAGGGGGTTACACTGAAGCTTTCTTT
CDR3aa: CASSPVGGYTEAFF

v_gene: TRBV7-3
abundance: few
j_gene: TRBJ2-3
d_gene: NA
CDR3nt: TGTGCCAGCAGCCCAGAGGCTAGCGCAGATACGCAGTATTTT
CDR3aa: CASSPEASADTQYF

v_gene: TRBV7-2
abundance: NA
j_gene: TRBJ2-5
d_gene: NA
CDR3nt: TGTGCCAGCAGCCGGGGACATGGACAAGAGACCCAGTACTTC
CDR3aa: CASSRGHGQETQYF

v_gene: TRBV6-1
abundance: few
j_gene: TRBJ1-2
d_gene: TRBD1
CDR3nt: TGTGCCGCCTCAGGGGGTTCAGGCACACCCCAGGGTGGCTACACCTTC
CDR3aa: CAASGGSGTPQGGYTF

v_gene: TRBV7-2
abundance: NA
j_gene: TRBJ1-2
d_gene: NA
CDR3nt: TGTGCCAGCGGCCTGGGCCTTGGGTACTATGGCTACACCTTC
CDR3aa: CASGLGLGYYGYTF

v_gene: TRBV10-3
abundance: NA
j_gene: TRBJ2-2
d_gene: NA
CDR3nt: TGTGCCATCAGTGAGTCCAGTGGCGGGCTCACCGGGGAGCTGTTTTTT
CDR3aa: CAISESSGGLTGELFF

v_gene: TRBV28
abundance: NA
j_gene: TRBJ2-7
d_gene: NA
CDR3nt: TGTGCCAGCAGTACCCCGGGCCTAAAGGGCTACGAGCAGTACTTC
CDR3aa: CASSTPGLKGYEQYF

v_gene: TRBV10-3
abundance: few
j_gene: TRBJ1-5
d_gene: NA
CDR3nt: TGTGCCATCAGTGACCAGGCCAATCAGCCCCAGCATTTT
CDR3aa: CAISDQANQPQHF

v_gene: TRBV20-1
abundance: few
j_gene: TRBJ2-7
d_gene: NA
CDR3nt: TGCAGTGCTAGGATTATCGGGGGATCCTACGAGCAGTACTTC
CDR3aa: CSARIIGGSYEQYF

v_gene: TRBV11-2
abundance: few
j_gene: TRBJ1-1
d_gene: TRBD1
CDR3nt: TGTGCCAGCAGCAAAGACAGGGTCACTGAAGCTTTCTTT
CDR3aa: CASSKDRVTEAFF

v_gene: TRBV28
abundance: few
j_gene: TRBJ1-1
d_gene: TRBD1
CDR3nt: TGTGCCAGCAGTCCCCCATACGGGCGACAGGGCACTGAAGCTTTCTTT
CDR3aa: CASSPPYGRQGTEAFF

v_gene: TRBV9
abundance: once
j_gene: TRBJ2-5
d_gene: NA
CDR3nt: TGTGCCAGCAGCCCCGGGTCTCAAGAGACCCAGTACTTC
CDR3aa: CASSPGSQETQYF

v_gene: TRBV20-1
abundance: NA
j_gene: TRBJ2-7
d_gene: TRBD2
CDR3nt: TGCAGTGCTTTAGCGGGAGAAGGCGAGCAGTACTTC
CDR3aa: CSALAGEGEQYF

v_gene: TRBV5-8
abundance: NA
j_gene: TRBJ1-2
d_gene: TRBD1
CDR3nt: TGTGCCAGCAGCTTCGGACAGGGAGGCTATGGCTACACCTTC
CDR3aa: CASSFGQGGYGYTF

v_gene: TRBV6-2/TRBV6-3
abundance: NA
j_gene: TRBJ2-7
d_gene: NA
CDR3nt: TGTGCCAGCAGTGCCCCCATGACGGTCTACGCGCAGTACTTC
CDR3aa: CASSAPMTVYAQYF

v_gene: TRBV6-1
abundance: few
j_gene: TRBJ1-2
d_gene: NA
CDR3nt: TGTGCCAGCAGCATAAGGAGAGGGGCCTACACCTTC
CDR3aa: CASSIRRGAYTF

v_gene: TRBV6-5
abundance: NA
j_gene: TRBJ1-5
d_gene: TRBD1
CDR3nt: TGTGCCAGCAGTTATTGGGACAGGGGGCCCGGGCAGCCCCAGCATTTT
CDR3aa: CASSYWDRGPGQPQHF

v_gene: TRBV11-2
abundance: NA
j_gene: TRBJ1-2
d_gene: NA
CDR3nt: TGTGCCAGCAGACCGGTGGGGGGGAGCTACACCTTC
CDR3aa: CASRPVGGSYTF

v_gene: TRBV7-9
abundance: NA
j_gene: TRBJ2-1
d_gene: NA
CDR3nt: TGTGCCAGCAGCTTAGCGGTAATTAAAGGTGAGCAGTTCTTC
CDR3aa: CASSLAVIKGEQFF

v_gene: TRBV12-3/TRBV12-4
abundance: NA
j_gene: TRBJ1-5
d_gene: NA
CDR3nt: TGTGCCAGCAGTTTTAAGGGGGGGGAGTTTCCCCAGCATTTT
CDR3aa: CASSFKGGEFPQHF

v_gene: TRBV6-1
abundance: NA
j_gene: TRBJ2-7
d_gene: NA
CDR3nt: TGTGCCAGTGAACCGGGACACCGGGTCCACGAGCAGTACTTC
CDR3aa: CASEPGHRVHEQYF

v_gene: TRBV11-1
abundance: NA
j_gene: TRBJ2-1
d_gene: NA
CDR3nt: TGTGCCAGCAGCTTAGCGGGGGGGCCCACCTACAATGAGCAGTTCTTC
CDR3aa: CASSLAGGPTYNEQFF

v_gene: TRBV7-8
abundance: few
j_gene: TRBJ1-1
d_gene: NA
CDR3nt: TGTGCCAGCAGCCTCCAGGGAGGAATAGGCACTGAAGCTTTCTTT
CDR3aa: CASSLQGGIGTEAFF

v_gene: TRBV19
abundance: NA
j_gene: TRBJ1-2
d_gene: NA
CDR3nt: TGTGCCAGTAGTCGGGGTTTTGGCTACACCTTC
CDR3aa: CASSRGFGYTF

v_gene: TRBV20-1
abundance: few
j_gene: TRBJ2-5
d_gene: NA
CDR3nt: TGCAGTGCTAGTCGGTACGGGGGAGGTATTAGCGAGACCCAGTACTTC
CDR3aa: CSASRYGGGISETQYF

v_gene: TRBV7-9
abundance: NA
j_gene: TRBJ1-1
d_gene: NA
CDR3nt: TGTGCCAGCAGCCCTAGGTGGGGGGCAGATACTGAAGCTTTCTTT
CDR3aa: CASSPRWGADTEAFF

v_gene: TRBV7-2
abundance: NA
j_gene: TRBJ2-7
d_gene: NA
CDR3nt: TGTGCCAGCAGCTTATGGGAGGCCACCTCCTACGAGCAGTACTTC
CDR3aa: CASSLWEATSYEQYF

v_gene: TRBV7-8
abundance: NA
j_gene: TRBJ2-3
d_gene: TRBD1
CDR3nt: TGTGCCAATTTGGACAGGGGCACAGATACGCAGTATTTT
CDR3aa: CANLDRGTDTQYF

v_gene: TRBV20-1
abundance: few
j_gene: TRBJ1-1
d_gene: NA
CDR3nt: TGCAGTGCTTCCGACACTGAAGCTTTCTTT
CDR3aa: CSASDTEAFF

v_gene: TRBV29-1
abundance: NA
j_gene: TRBJ2-2
d_gene: TRBD2
CDR3nt: TGCAGCGTTAGCGGGAGGGACACCGGGGAGCTGTTTTTT
CDR3aa: CSVSGRDTGELFF

v_gene: TRBV5-1
abundance: once
j_gene: TRBJ2-7
d_gene: TRBD2
CDR3nt: TGCGCCAGCAGCCCTACCCCGACTAGCGGGACCTCCTACGAGCAGTACTTC
CDR3aa: CASSPTPTSGTSYEQYF

v_gene: TRBV20-1
abundance: few
j_gene: TRBJ1-1
d_gene: TRBD1
CDR3nt: TGCAGTGCTAGAGATCGGACAGGGGTTTACACTGAAGCTTTCTTT
CDR3aa: CSARDRTGVYTEAFF

v_gene: TRBV7-6
abundance: few
j_gene: TRBJ2-7
d_gene: NA
CDR3nt: TGTGCCAGCAGCCACCGGGCAACCGAGCAGTACTTC
CDR3aa: CASSHRATEQYF

v_gene: TRBV7-8
abundance: NA
j_gene: TRBJ2-7
d_gene: NA
CDR3nt: TGTGCCAGCAGCTTACTTTCCTTTCGCGGGTTTAACAATGAGCAGTACTTC
CDR3aa: CASSLLSFRGFNNEQYF

v_gene: TRBV20-1
abundance: few
j_gene: TRBJ2-7
d_gene: TRBD2
CDR3nt: TGCAGTGCTAGCTCTCTAGCGGTAGCCTACGAGCAGTACTTC
CDR3aa: CSASSLAVAYEQYF

v_gene: TRBV15
abundance: few
j_gene: TRBJ2-4
d_gene: TRBD1
CDR3nt: TGTGCCACCAGCACCAACAGACAGGGGGCCAAAAACATTCAGTACTTC
CDR3aa: CATSTNRQGAKNIQYF

v_gene: TRBV5-1
abundance: NA
j_gene: TRBJ2-3
d_gene: TRBD1
CDR3nt: TGCGCCAGCAGCTTGAGGGGGACAGGGGTCGGTGATACGCAGTATTTT
CDR3aa: CASSLRGTGVGDTQYF